This note documents a single TCR beta chain sequence. What it binds is not known. This sample was included in a study of cytomegalovirus exposure and HLA in healthy donors. Background on the study: An early data release held tens of millions of unique TCRs from HLA-typed donors.

The PCR had 60 Vbeta and 13 Jbeta primers. Here immunoSEQ multiplex PCR was the method, and the copy in TCRdb shows in-frame clones only, minus some. The sample has under 200,000 clones; the top ten hold 2.1%. CDR1 is LNHDA and CDR2 is SQIVND in the germline V gene (reference sequence). The CDR3 loop spans 13 amino acids. Trimming pared 3 bases from V and 3 bases from J, leaving 8 bases between. Study-wide results and caveats: On later analysis, the bulk of CMV-associated TCR beta chains appeared to be HLA-restricted. Most TCR beta V segments were productive about 87% or about 30% of the time in an earlier analysis.

The sequenced material came from PBMCs. This clonotype was sampled from a man under 40 in good health and CMV-seronegative. This chain links TRBV19 with TRBJ1-1; D ambiguous. The CDR3 nucleotides read TGTGCCAGTAGTATTCCCGGGGACACTGAAGCTTTCTTT. Amino acids: CASSIPGDTEAFF.